Sequencing of this TCR beta chain was carried out in a study of metastatic and nonmetastatic thyroid tumors. Study details: The comparison covered peripheral blood and tumor or nodule tissue in malignant and benign thyroid patients. Study-level points and caveats: Significantly greater TCR beta diversity was reportedly found in malignant thyroid tumors than in benign nodules (in blood and tumor).

Germline CDR1 SGHRS, CDR2 YFSETQ. With 7 bases clipped from V and 3 bases from J, the junction kept 8 bases outside the gene matches. CDR3 length: 15 amino acids. TCRdb re-called clones from the PCR reads using MiXCR. The data contain around 45,000 clones, about 3.3% of them singletons. All patients reached thyroid surgery having received no treatment beforehand. This clone was counted only a few times. Its antigen is as yet unknown. V and J are TRBV5-1 and TRBJ2-2, with 8 bases that match TRBD1. Sequenced: blood. This receptor was identified in a female donor with papillary thyroid cancer or a benign thyroid nodule (not recorded which). Some clones in this sample may be carry-over from other donors' samples. CDR3 nucleotides: TGCGCCAGCGCGCCGGGACAGGTGCACACCGGGGAGCTGTTTTTT. Protein product: CASAPGQVHTGELFF.